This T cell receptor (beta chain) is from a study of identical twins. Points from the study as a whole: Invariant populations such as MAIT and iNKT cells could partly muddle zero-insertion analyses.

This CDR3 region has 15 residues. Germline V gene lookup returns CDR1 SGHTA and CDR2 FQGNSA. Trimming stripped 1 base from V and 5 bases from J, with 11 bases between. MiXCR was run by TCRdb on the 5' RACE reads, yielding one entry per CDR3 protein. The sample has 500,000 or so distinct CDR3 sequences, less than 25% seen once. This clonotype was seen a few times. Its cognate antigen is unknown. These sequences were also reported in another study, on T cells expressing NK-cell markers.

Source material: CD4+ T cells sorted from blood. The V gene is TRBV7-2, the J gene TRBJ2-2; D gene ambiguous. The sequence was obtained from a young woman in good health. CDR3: CASSLVASFTGELFF. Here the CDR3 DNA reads TGTGCCAGCAGCTTAGTGGCCAGCTTTACCGGGGAGCTGTTTTTT. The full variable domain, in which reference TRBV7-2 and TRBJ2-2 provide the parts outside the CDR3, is GAGVSQSPSNKVTEKGKDVELRCDPISGHTALYWYRQSLGQGLEFLIYFQGNSAPDKSGLPSDRFSAERTGGSVSTLTIQRTQQEDSAVYLCASSLVASFTGELFFGEGSRLTVL.